This T cell receptor (beta chain) was obtained from a study of long-term antiretroviral therapy in people with HIV. Overall study findings and caveats: Controls showed broader CDR3 length ranges than did the HIV repertoires. Diversity measured after ART increased yet remained under transplant donor controls. Dominant in the repertoire at all time points were clones expanded before ART.

There are 13 residues in the CDR3. Germline V gives CDR1 LNHDA, CDR2 SQIVND (reference sequence). V trimming: 3 bases; J trimming: 7 bases; junction bases outside the gene matches: 6. As to this clone: As yet, its antigen is unknown.

Run at survey level, the immunoSEQ assay was version v3.0. TCRdb's copy holds only in-frame clones and misses some; the assay was immunoSEQ multiplex PCR. The sample has some 28,000 clones, nearly 95% seen once. Every participant gave one or more pre-ART and two or more post-ART PBMC samples. The receptor's source is a man aged 25 to 40 with HIV. The chain combines TRBV19 with TRBJ2-7; 7 nucleotides align to TRBD2. Sequenced here: unsorted PBMCs, sampled 6 to 6.5 years after starting antiretroviral therapy. As DNA, the CDR3 is TGTGCCAGTAGTATCCGGGACTACCAGGAGCAGTACTTC. Translating it yields CASSIRDYQEQYF.